The entry below describes one T cell receptor beta chain. Its matching antigen is unknown. The sample originates from a study of vaccination effects on CD4 cells after COVID-19. Study findings and constraints: After vaccination, at late timepoints, clones induced by infection and by vaccine contracted markedly.

This CDR3 comprises 15 residues. Looked up from germline, CDR1 is MNHEY and CDR2 is SMNVEV (reference sequence). V dropped 5 bases and J dropped 3; count of bases not matched to a gene: 6. Method: immunoSEQ multiplex PCR; TCRdb's copy keeps in-frame clones and lacks some. The sample carries tens of thousands of clones, approximately 64% recorded once. Before sequencing took place, the ViraFEST assay used viral peptide pools to expand antigen-specific CD4+ T cells. The culture ran for about 11 days, and then CD4+ T cells were isolated. Everyone in the study got two shots of either the BNT162b2 or mRNA-1273 vaccine. Recipients of the vaccine had no prior SARS-CoV-2 infection and negative nucleocapsid antibodies. The authors replaced half the medium with IL-2 medium on days 3 and 7.

Sequenced here: CD4+ T cells from PBMCs cultured with SARS-CoV-2 spike peptides, sampled after COVID-19 vaccination. The TCR was taken from a human donor who received a COVID-19 vaccine. The chain employs TRBV27 and TRBJ1-5; 8 bases fit TRBD1. This chain's CDR3 is CASSPGTGLNQPQHF. CDR3 sequence (DNA): TGTGCCAGCAGTCCCGGGACAGGCCTCAATCAGCCCCAGCATTTT.